A single sample gave rise to the 9 T cell receptor beta chains below, sequenced in a study of blood T cell repertoires in COVID-19. This table comes from immunoSEQ multiplex PCR, and its TCRdb copy is limited to in-frame clones, with some not included. The sample carries roughly 300,000 clones, about four fifths recorded once. The sequenced sample was peripheral blood. The receptors shown here come from a woman in her forties or fifties who had recovered from COVID-19.

J is TRBJ1-1 and V is TRBV5-6; 9 bases are a match to TRBD1. The CDR3 runs to 17 residues. Germline V lookup: CDR1 SGHDT, CDR2 YYEEEE. The ends lost 0 bases at V and 5 bases at J; junction bases unmatched: 11. In DNA, the CDR3 is TGTGCCAGCAGCTTGGATGGGACAGGGTGGAGGCGGACTGAAGCTTTCTTT. It yields the protein CASSLDGTGWRRTEAFF.

CDR3 sequence (DNA): TGTGCCAGCAGTGAATTATCGACAGTAGGGGACACTGAAGCTTTCTTT. This codes for CASSELSTVGDTEAFF. The chain employs TRBV25-1 and TRBJ1-1; possible D gene TRBD1, 5 bases. CDR1 is MGHDK, CDR2 SYGVNS, per germline. The V and J ends lost 1 base and 3 bases respectively, with 15 bases between them. This CDR3 region has 16 residues. The variable domain in full, completed from reference TRBV25-1 and TRBJ1-1, reads EADIYQTPRYLVIGTGKKITLECSQTMGHDKMYWYQQDPGMELHLIHYSYGVNSTEKGDLSSESTVSRIRTEHFPLTLESARPSHTSQYLCASSELSTVGDTEAFFGQGTRLTVV.

The gene calls are TRBV19 and TRBJ2-5; D is possibly TRBD2 (6 bases). Deletions cut 6 bases from V and 7 bases from J, with 18 bases between. Germline V gene data show CDR1 as LNHDA and CDR2 as SQIVND (reference sequence). The CDR3 loop spans 14 amino acids. CDR3 in amino acids: CASSSSTRWGTQYF. As DNA, the CDR3 is TGTGCCAGTAGCTCCTCGACTAGGTGGGGGACCCAGTACTTC.

V usage is TRBV19 and J usage is TRBJ1-2, with a possible D match to TRBD1 (5 bases). Germline CDR1 and CDR2: LNHDA and SQIVND (reference sequence). The CDR3 is 15 residues long. Trimming removed 7 bases at V and 5 bases at J, with 20 bases between. Here the CDR3 reads CASIRATAVRYGYTF. The CDR3 nucleotides are TGTGCCAGTATTAGGGCGACAGCCGTAAGGTATGGCTACACCTTC.

A single count supports this clone. The rearrangement joins TRBV5-4 to TRBJ2-4; 12 bases are a match to TRBD2. V gave up 1 base and J gave up 8 bases; unmatched junction bases: 7. There are 16 residues in the CDR3. Germline CDR1 is SGHNT and CDR2 is YYREEE (reference sequence). As DNA, the CDR3 is TGTGCCAGCAGCTTGAGGACGCTAGCGGGAGGGTACATTCAGTACTTC. This translates into CASSLRTLAGGYIQYF.

This clone was seen only once. At the DNA level, this CDR3 is encoded by other sequences in the same sample as well. This chain joins TRBV30 and TRBJ1-5; D call uncertain. This CDR3 region has 13 residues. From germline, CDR1 is GTSNPN and CDR2 SVGIG (reference sequence). V was cut by 1 base and J by 2 bases, with 6 bases left in between. CDR3 bases: TGTGCCTGGAGTGGGGGAGGCAATCAGCCCCAGCATTTT. Translated: CAWSGGGNQPQHF. The whole variable domain, filled in from reference TRBV30 and TRBJ1-5, reads SQTIHQWPATLVQPVGSPLSLECTVEGTSNPNLYWYRQAAGRGLQLLFYSVGIGQISSEVPQNLSASRPQDRQFILSSKKLLLSDSGFYLCAWSGGGNQPQHFGDGTRLSIL.

The J gene is TRBJ1-2, the V gene TRBV6-6; D is possibly TRBD1 (6 bases). Trimming took 5 bases from V and 5 from J, leaving 18 bases between them. The CDR3 extends over 15 amino acids. Germline V gene lookup returns CDR1 MNHNY and CDR2 SVGAGI (reference sequence). For the CDR3, the DNA is TGTGCCAGCAGTCCCAGGGACACCCGGACTTATGGCTACACCTTC. Its translation is CASSPRDTRTYGYTF.

The rearrangement uses TRBV29-1 and TRBJ2-5; no definite D call. V was cut by 4 bases and J by 2 bases, with 5 bases left in between. Germline V gene sequence: CDR1 SQVTM, CDR2 ANQGSEA. The CDR3 extends over 11 amino acids. The DNA for the CDR3 is TGCAGCGTTGCCGGGCAAGAGACCCAGTACTTC. Translating gives CSVAGQETQYF.

V is TRBV28 and J is TRBJ1-1; D might be TRBD1 (5 bases). V was shortened by 3 bases and J by 7 bases, with 9 bases between the two germline ends. CDR1 and CDR2 from the germline V gene are MDHEN and SYDVKM. This CDR3 comprises 12 residues. As DNA, the CDR3 is TGTGCCAGCAGTTTGGCCAGGGTTGAAGCTTTCTTT. This translates into CASSLARVEAFF.